The text below deals with one TCR beta chain. The antigen is unknown. The sample is drawn from a study of T cell responses to AZD1222 COVID-19 vaccine. The CDR3 has 15 amino acids. The V end was cut by 0 bases, the J end by 6 bases, with 11 bases between. CDR1 MNHEY and CDR2 SVGAGI come from the germline V gene. The assay was immunoSEQ multiplex PCR, and TCRdb's table has in-frame clones only and misses some. The sample includes tens of thousands of clones, 80% of them seen just once. Study-wide findings and caveats: After the peak T cell response, and only then, were repertoires sampled. Unmutated variant regions reportedly attract nearly half of all spike-specific TCRs.

The sequenced sample was peripheral blood, obtained on day 0 of AZD1222 vaccination. This sequence originates from an adult in good health. The gene calls are TRBV6-5 and TRBJ1-4; no clear D. The CDR3 DNA sequence: TGTGCCAGCAGTTACTCGCCGGGGATTGATGAAAAACTGTTTTTT. Its protein product is CASSYSPGIDEKLFF.